This T cell receptor beta chain emerged from a study of Graves' ophthalmopathy and Graves' hyperthyroidism. Whole-study results and caveats: With about 86% sensitivity and 81.08% specificity, a 13-signature model separated ophthalmopathy from stable hyperthyroidism. Thyroid clonotypes that were expanded above 0.001 frequency mostly also appeared in blood.

The CDR3 runs to 15 residues. Germline lookup yields CDR1 LNHDA and CDR2 SQIVND (reference sequence). Trimming pared 3 bases from V and 8 bases from J, leaving 14 bases between. Diagnoses were established from clinical symptoms, serum thyroxine, TRAb, thyroid ultrasound and orbital computed tomography. This clonotype was counted a few times. Its antigen is unidentified. RNA transcripts served as template for amplifying TCR beta CDR3 sequences. The authors performed first-round RT-PCR with HTBI primers and then a second-round multiplex PCR. MiXCR, applied by TCRdb to the multiplex PCR reads, yields one record per CDR3 protein. The data show roughly 700,000 distinct CDR3 sequences, with roughly two fifths seen just once and roughly 45% held by the top ten.

The sample consisted of peripheral blood. The J gene is TRBJ1-6, the V gene TRBV19, with D unresolved. The sequence was collected from an adult man with Graves' ophthalmopathy. DNA for the CDR3: TGTGCCAGTAGTATTAGTACAACCTGGGATTCACCCCTCCACTTT. Residues: CASSISTTWDSPLHF.